One T cell receptor beta chain is described in this entry. Its antigen is undetermined. This specimen comes from a study of T cell therapy after organ transplantation. Time point: 20-29 weeks after completion of therapy. The assay was immunoSEQ multiplex PCR, and TCRdb's table has in-frame clones only and misses some. The data contain about 17,000 clones, 65% to 90% of them singletons. The V end lost 3 bases, the J end lost 3 bases, and 11 bases lay between the germline ends. The germline V gene has CDR1 MRHNA and CDR2 SNTAGT. The length of the CDR3 is 14 residues. The chain combines TRBV6-4 with TRBJ1-2, with a tentative D call TRBD1 (5 bases). The sample in question was CD8+ T cells from blood, obtained after autologous CMV-specific T cell therapy. The receptor was derived from a human patient who had received a solid organ transplant and had CMV disease. Some T cells may be the graft donor's. CDR3 DNA: TGTGCCAGCAGTGAGCAGACAGACTACTATGGCTACACCTTC. Protein product: CASSEQTDYYGYTF.